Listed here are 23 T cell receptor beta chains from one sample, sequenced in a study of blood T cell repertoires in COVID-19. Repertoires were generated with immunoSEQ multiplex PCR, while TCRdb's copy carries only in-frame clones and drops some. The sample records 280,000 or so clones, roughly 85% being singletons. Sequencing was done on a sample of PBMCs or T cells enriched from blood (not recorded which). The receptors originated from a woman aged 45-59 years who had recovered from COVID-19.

DNA for the CDR3: TGCGCCAGCAGCCCGGGGACTCGGAGGAACTACGAGCAGTACTTC. Encoded protein: CASSPGTRRNYEQYF. This chain joins TRBV5-1 and TRBJ2-7; a weak D match, TRBD2 (6 bases). V lost 4 bases to trimming and J lost 3 bases, with 17 bases between them. Germline V gene data show CDR1 as SGHRS and CDR2 as YFSETQ. This CDR3 has 15 residues.

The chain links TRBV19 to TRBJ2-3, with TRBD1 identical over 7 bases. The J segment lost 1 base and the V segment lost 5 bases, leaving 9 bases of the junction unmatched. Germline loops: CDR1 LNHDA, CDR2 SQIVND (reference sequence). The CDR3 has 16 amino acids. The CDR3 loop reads CASSFRRQGGTDTQYF. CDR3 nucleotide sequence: TGTGCCAGTAGTTTCCGGCGACAGGGAGGCACAGATACGCAGTATTTT. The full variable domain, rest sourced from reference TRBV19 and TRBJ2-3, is DGGITQSPKYLFRKEGQNVTLSCEQNLNHDAMYWYRQDPGQGLRLIYYSQIVNDFQKGDIAEGYSVSREKKESFPLTVTSAQKNPTAFYLCASSFRRQGGTDTQYFGPGTRLTVL.

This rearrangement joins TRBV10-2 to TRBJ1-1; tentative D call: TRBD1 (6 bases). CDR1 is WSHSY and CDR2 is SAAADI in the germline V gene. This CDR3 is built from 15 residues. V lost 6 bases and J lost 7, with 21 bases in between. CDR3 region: CASRPGGGGRGEAFF. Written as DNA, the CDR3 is TGCGCCAGCAGGCCCGGAGGGGGGGGGCGCGGTGAAGCTTTCTTT.

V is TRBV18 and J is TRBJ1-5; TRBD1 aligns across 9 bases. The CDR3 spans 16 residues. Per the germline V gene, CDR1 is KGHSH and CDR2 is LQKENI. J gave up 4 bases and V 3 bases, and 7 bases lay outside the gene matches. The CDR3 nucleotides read TGTGCCAGCTCACCGGAAGCGACAGGGGGGAATCAGCCCCAGCATTTT. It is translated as CASSPEATGGNQPQHF.

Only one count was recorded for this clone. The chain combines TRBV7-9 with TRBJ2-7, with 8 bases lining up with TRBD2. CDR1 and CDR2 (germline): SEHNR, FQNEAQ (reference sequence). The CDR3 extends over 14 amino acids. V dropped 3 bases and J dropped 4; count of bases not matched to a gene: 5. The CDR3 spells CASSFTSGLYEQYF. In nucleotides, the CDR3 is TGTGCCAGCAGCTTTACTAGCGGACTGTACGAGCAGTACTTC.

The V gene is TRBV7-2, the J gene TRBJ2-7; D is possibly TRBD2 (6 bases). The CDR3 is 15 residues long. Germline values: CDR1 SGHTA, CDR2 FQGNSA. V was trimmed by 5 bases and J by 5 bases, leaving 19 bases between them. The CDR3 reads CASSLNLIGGNEQYF. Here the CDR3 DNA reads TGTGCCAGCAGCCTAAACTTGATAGGCGGGAACGAGCAGTACTTC.

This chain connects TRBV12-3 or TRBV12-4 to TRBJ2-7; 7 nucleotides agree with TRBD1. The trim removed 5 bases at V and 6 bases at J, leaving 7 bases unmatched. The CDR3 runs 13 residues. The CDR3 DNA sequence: TGTGCCAGCAGTGGGAGCCGGGACAGCGAGCAGTACTTC. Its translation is CASSGSRDSEQYF.

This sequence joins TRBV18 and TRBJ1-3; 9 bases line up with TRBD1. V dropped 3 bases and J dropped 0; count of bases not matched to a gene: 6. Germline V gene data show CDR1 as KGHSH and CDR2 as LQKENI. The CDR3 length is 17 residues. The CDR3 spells CASSPPQGALSGNTIYF. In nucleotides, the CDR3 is TGTGCCAGCTCACCTCCACAGGGGGCCCTCTCTGGAAACACCATATATTTT.

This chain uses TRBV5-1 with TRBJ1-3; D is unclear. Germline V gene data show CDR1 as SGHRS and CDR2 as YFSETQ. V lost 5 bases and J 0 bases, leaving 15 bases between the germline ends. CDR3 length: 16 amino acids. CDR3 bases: TGCGCCAGCAGTAACCTTGCGACGGGCTCTGGAAACACCATATATTTT. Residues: CASSNLATGSGNTIYF.

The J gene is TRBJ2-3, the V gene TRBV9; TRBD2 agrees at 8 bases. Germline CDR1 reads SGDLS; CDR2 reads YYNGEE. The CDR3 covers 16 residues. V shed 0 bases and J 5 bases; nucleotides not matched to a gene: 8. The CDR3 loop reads CASSVAEREPLDTQYF. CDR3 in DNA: TGTGCCAGCAGCGTAGCCGAGCGGGAGCCTCTAGATACGCAGTATTTT.

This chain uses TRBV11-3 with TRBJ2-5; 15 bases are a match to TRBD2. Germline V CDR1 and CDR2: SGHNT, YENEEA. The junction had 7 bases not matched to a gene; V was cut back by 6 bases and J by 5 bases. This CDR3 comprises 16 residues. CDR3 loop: CASSQGTSGRRETQYF. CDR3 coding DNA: TGTGCCAGCAGTCAGGGGACTAGCGGGAGGCGCGAGACCCAGTACTTC.

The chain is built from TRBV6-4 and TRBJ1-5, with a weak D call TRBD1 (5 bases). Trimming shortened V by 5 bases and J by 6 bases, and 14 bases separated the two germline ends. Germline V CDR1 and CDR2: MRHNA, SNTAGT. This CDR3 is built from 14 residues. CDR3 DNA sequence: TGTGCCAGCAGTTCCATTCAGGGTATTCAGCCCCAGCATTTT. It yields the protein CASSSIQGIQPQHF.

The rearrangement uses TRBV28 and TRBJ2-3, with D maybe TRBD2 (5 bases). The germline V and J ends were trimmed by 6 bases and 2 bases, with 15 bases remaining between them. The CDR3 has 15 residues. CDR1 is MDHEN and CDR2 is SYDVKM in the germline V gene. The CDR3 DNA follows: TGTGCCAGCAGGGAGGAGAACGAACCCACAGATACGCAGTATTTT. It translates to CASREENEPTDTQYF.

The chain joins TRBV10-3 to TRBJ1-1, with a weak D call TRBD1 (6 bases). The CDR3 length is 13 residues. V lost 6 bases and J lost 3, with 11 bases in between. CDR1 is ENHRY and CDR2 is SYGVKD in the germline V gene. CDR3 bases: TGTGCCATCAGCACAGGGCCTGACACTGAAGCTTTCTTT. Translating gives CAISTGPDTEAFF.

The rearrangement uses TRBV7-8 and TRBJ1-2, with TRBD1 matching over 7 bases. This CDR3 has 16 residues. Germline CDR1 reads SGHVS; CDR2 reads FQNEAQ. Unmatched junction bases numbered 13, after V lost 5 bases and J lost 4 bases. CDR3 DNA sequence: TGTGCCAGCAGCCCAATGACAGGGCCGGCTGTCTATGGCTACACCTTC. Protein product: CASSPMTGPAVYGYTF.

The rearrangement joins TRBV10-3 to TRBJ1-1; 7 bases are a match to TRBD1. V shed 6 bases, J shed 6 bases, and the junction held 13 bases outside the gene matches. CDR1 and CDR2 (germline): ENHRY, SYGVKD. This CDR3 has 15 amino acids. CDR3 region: CAIRQNTGEWAEAFF. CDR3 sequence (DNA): TGTGCCATCAGACAAAATACAGGGGAATGGGCTGAAGCTTTCTTT.

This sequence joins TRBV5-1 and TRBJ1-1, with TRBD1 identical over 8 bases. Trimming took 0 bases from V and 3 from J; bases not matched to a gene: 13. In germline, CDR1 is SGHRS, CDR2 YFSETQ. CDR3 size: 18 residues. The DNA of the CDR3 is TGCGCCAGCAGCTTGGCCTTAACCACAGGGGGTCTGGACACTGAAGCTTTCTTT. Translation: CASSLALTTGGLDTEAFF.

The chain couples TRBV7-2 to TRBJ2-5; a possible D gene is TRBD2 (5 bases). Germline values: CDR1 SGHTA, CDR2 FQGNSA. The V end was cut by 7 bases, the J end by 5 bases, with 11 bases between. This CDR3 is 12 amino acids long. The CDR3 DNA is TGTGCCAGCAAACACGTAGCGGAGACCCAGTACTTC. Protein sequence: CASKHVAETQYF.

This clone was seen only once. The chain's CDR3 is CASSLQGVPYEQYF. CDR3 nucleotide sequence: TGTGCCAGCAGCTTACAGGGGGTACCCTACGAGCAGTACTTC. The chain joins TRBV11-2 to TRBJ2-7, with 7 bases that match TRBD1. Germline CDR1 SGHAT, CDR2 FQNNGV. V was pared by 2 bases and J by 2 bases, with 3 bases of the junction left unmatched. This CDR3 has 14 amino acids.

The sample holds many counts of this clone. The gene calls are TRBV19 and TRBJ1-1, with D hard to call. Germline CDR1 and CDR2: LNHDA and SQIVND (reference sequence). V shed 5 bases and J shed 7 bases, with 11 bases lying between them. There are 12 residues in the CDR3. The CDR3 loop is CASSLKRGEAFF. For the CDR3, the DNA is TGTGCCAGTAGTCTAAAAAGAGGTGAAGCTTTCTTT.

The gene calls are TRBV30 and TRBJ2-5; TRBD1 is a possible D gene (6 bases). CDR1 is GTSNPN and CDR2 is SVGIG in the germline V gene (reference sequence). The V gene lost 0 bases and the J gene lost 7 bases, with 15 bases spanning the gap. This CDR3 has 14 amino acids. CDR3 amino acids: CAWSVRQAGGTQYF. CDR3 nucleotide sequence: TGTGCCTGGAGTGTACGACAGGCCGGAGGGACCCAGTACTTC.

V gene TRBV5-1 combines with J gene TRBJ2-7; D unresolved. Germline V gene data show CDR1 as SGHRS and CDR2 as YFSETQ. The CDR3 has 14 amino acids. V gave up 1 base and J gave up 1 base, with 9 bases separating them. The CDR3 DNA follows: TGCGCCAGCAGCTTGACTGATCTATCCTACGAGCAGTACTTC. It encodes CASSLTDLSYEQYF.

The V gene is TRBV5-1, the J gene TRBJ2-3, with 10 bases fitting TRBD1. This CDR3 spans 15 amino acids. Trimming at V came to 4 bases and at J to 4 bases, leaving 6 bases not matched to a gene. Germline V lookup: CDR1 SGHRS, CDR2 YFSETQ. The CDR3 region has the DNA TGCGCCAGCAGCCGGGACAGGGGAACCCCAGATACGCAGTATTTT. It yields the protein CASSRDRGTPDTQYF.